The T cell receptor (beta chain) under discussion was sequenced for a study of blood T cells in healthy people across ages. Peripheral blood, approximately 10 milliliters per donor, was collected. Next came a second PCR, run for 7 to 11 cycles, which used a sample-barcoded 5' primer along with a J-beta primer mix. Through a template-switch adaptor with 12 random nucleotides, each cDNA molecule received a tag. Via MiXCR, TCRdb re-called the 5' RACE reads, giving one row per CDR3 protein. The data hold approximately 690,000 distinct CDR3 sequences, with approximately 40% observed a single time. Comment on this clonotype: Its specificity is not known.

The germline V gene has CDR1 SGHTA and CDR2 FQGNSA. CDR3 length equals 14 residues. V was cut by 0 bases and J by 4 bases, with 6 bases left in between. Study conclusions and caveats: When set beside aged donors, long-lived donors presented more naive CD4+ cells and higher diversity. The unknown donor CMV status may have confounded expanded clonotype changes.

This clonotype originated in a man older than 75 in good health. The chain uses TRBV7-2 and TRBJ1-4; D unclear. Material: blood. CDR3 bases: TGTGCCAGCAGCTTAGCGCTACTTAATGAAAAACTGTTTTTT. Protein: CASSLALLNEKLFF.